A single sample is the source of the 17 T cell receptor beta chains below, sequenced in a study of T cells in localized non-small cell lung cancer. This table comes from immunoSEQ multiplex PCR, and its TCRdb copy is limited to in-frame clones, with some not included. In the table there are under 850 clones, roughly 29% of which are singletons. Here the sequenced sample was normal lung tissue next to the tumor, taken before any cancer treatment. The receptors derive from a woman aged 40-69 years with stage I squamous cell lung carcinoma.

This clone was counted only a few times. The chain links TRBV11-3 to TRBJ1-1; 7 nucleotides match TRBD1. The CDR3 is 15 amino acids. Germline V gene data show CDR1 as SGHNT and CDR2 as YENEEA. Unmatched junction bases numbered 6, after V lost 4 bases and J lost 1 base. The CDR3 nucleotides are TGTGCCAGCAGCTGGTCCGGGACAGCGAACACTGAAGCTTTCTTT. Its translation is CASSWSGTANTEAFF.

In this sample, this clone turned up a few times. The rearrangement joins TRBV30 to TRBJ1-6, with D unclear. The germline CDR1 and CDR2 sequences are GTSNPN and SVGIG (reference sequence). Trimming cost V 1 base and J 8 bases, with 12 bases left between them. This CDR3 has 14 amino acids. The CDR3 region has the DNA TGTGCCTGGAGTGGAGGCTCGGAATATTCACCCCTCCACTTT. This codes for CAWSGGSEYSPLHF.

V gene TRBV5-1 combines with J gene TRBJ1-1, with D tentatively TRBD1 (6 bases). V shed 0 bases and J shed 0 bases, with 21 bases lying between them. The CDR3 is 19 residues long. Germline V lookup: CDR1 SGHRS, CDR2 YFSETQ. The CDR3: CASSLGGEDSRPMNTEAFF. CDR3 bases: TGCGCCAGCAGCTTGGGGGGGGAGGACAGCCGCCCGATGAACACTGAAGCTTTCTTT.

This clone showed up just a few times. The chain links TRBV11-3 to TRBJ2-5; D call uncertain. The CDR3 runs 14 residues. Germline V CDR1 and CDR2: SGHNT, YENEEA. V lost 3 bases and J lost 1, with 9 bases in between. The CDR3 loop is CASSLAGSQETQYF. The CDR3 bases are TGTGCCAGCAGCTTGGCCGGTTCCCAAGAGACCCAGTACTTC.

This rearrangement joins TRBV11-3 to TRBJ2-7, with D perhaps being TRBD1 or TRBD2 (6 bases each). The CDR3 sequence is 14 residues long. Germline V gives CDR1 SGHNT, CDR2 YENEEA. V lost 6 bases, J lost 6 bases, and 18 bases lay in between. The CDR3 region has the DNA TGTGCCAGCAGTTACGTTGGGGGGCAGGGCGAGCAGTACTTC. This encodes CASSYVGGQGEQYF.

This clone was detected a few times. The chain employs TRBV11-3 and TRBJ1-1; D is ambiguous. V dropped 3 bases and J dropped 4 bases, with 15 bases sitting between them. This CDR3 contains 15 residues. CDR1 is SGHNT, CDR2 YENEEA, per germline. DNA for the CDR3: TGTGCCAGCAGCTTCGGGTCTTTCGGCGGCACTGAAGCTTTCTTT. As protein: CASSFGSFGGTEAFF.

The J gene is TRBJ1-1, the V gene TRBV19; 7 positions match TRBD1. With V trimmed by 8 bases and J by 0 bases, 3 bases remained unmatched. The CDR3 loop spans 13 amino acids. Germline CDR1 is LNHDA and CDR2 is SQIVND (reference sequence). The CDR3 nucleotides read TGTGCCAGTCAGACAGGGATGAACACTGAAGCTTTCTTT. Encoded protein: CASQTGMNTEAFF.

The rearrangement joins TRBV11-3 to TRBJ2-7; D is perhaps TRBD2 (6 bases). Germline loops: CDR1 SGHNT, CDR2 YENEEA. The ends were cut back, 3 bases at V and 2 bases at J, with 11 bases in the middle. This CDR3 spans 14 amino acids. The chain's CDR3 is CASSLRDFTYEQYF. The CDR3, as DNA: TGTGCCAGCAGCTTGCGGGACTTTACCTACGAGCAGTACTTC.

This clone has more than one count but fewer than ten. This rearrangement joins TRBV6-8 to TRBJ1-6, with D uncertain. There are 18 residues in the CDR3. Germline V gene lookup returns CDR1 MNHGY and CDR2 SAAAGT. Trimming took 2 bases from V and 4 from J, leaving 18 bases between them. CDR3 bases: TGTGCCAGCAGTTACCCGAACACGGGCGGCGAATATAATTCACCCCTCCACTTT. Its translation is CASSYPNTGGEYNSPLHF.

Sample share makes this clone medium-sized (0.01 to 0.1%). The V and J genes are TRBV11-3 and TRBJ1-4; possibly TRBD1 for D (6 bases). V lost 5 bases and J lost 4, with 17 bases in between. Looked up from germline, CDR1 is SGHNT and CDR2 is YENEEA. The CDR3 totals 16 residues. CDR3 protein: CASSPWIGGLNEKLFF. CDR3 DNA sequence: TGTGCCAGCAGCCCCTGGATCGGGGGCCTTAATGAAAAACTGTTTTTT.

The V and J genes are TRBV27 and TRBJ2-5; 11 bases agree with TRBD1. The CDR3 totals 14 residues. The germline V gene encodes CDR1 MNHEY and CDR2 SMNVEV (reference sequence). V was pared by 4 bases and J by 5 bases, with 3 bases of the junction left unmatched. This CDR3 is CASSWDRGTETQYF. In nucleotides, the CDR3 is TGTGCCAGCAGTTGGGACAGGGGGACGGAGACCCAGTACTTC.

The genes are TRBV5-1 and TRBJ1-4; no definite D call. This CDR3 has 16 amino acids. V dropped 4 bases and J dropped 1 base, with 14 bases sitting between them. Germline V gives CDR1 SGHRS, CDR2 YFSETQ. In nucleotides, the CDR3 is TGCGCCAGCAGCCCGGGCAGGTCCGGAACTAATGAAAAACTGTTTTTT. Protein: CASSPGRSGTNEKLFF.

This clone was seen only a few times. The J gene is TRBJ2-3, the V gene TRBV7-8, with 11 bases lining up with TRBD1. In germline, CDR1 is SGHVS, CDR2 FQNEAQ. This CDR3 is built from 15 residues. The V segment lost 5 bases and the J segment 5 bases; nucleotides outside the gene matches: 6. The CDR3 loop is CASSLGTGGVDTQYF. CDR3 DNA: TGTGCCAGCAGCCTCGGGACAGGGGGGGTAGATACGCAGTATTTT.

In its sample, this clone ranks as large. V and J are TRBV11-3 and TRBJ2-7, with 14 bases aligning to TRBD2. With V trimmed by 5 bases and J by 5 bases, 11 bases remained unmatched. Germline lookup yields CDR1 SGHNT and CDR2 YENEEA. The CDR3 sequence is 17 residues long. CDR3 loop: CASSPNGLAGGMDEQYF. CDR3 bases: TGTGCCAGCAGCCCGAATGGACTAGCGGGGGGTATGGACGAGCAGTACTTC. The full variable domain, rest sourced from reference TRBV11-3 and TRBJ2-7, is EAGVVQSPRYKIIEKKQPVAFWCNPISGHNTLYWYLQNLGQGPELLIRYENEEAVDDSQLPKDRFSAERLKGVDSTLKIQPAELGDSAVYLCASSPNGLAGGMDEQYFGPGTRLTVT.

This clone occurred a few times. The chain is built from TRBV7-5 and TRBJ1-5. TRBV7-5 constitutes a pseudogene. This CDR3 region has 18 residues. The CDR3 protein is CASSRLVRRGDSNQPQHF. The CDR3 DNA reads TGTGCCAGCAGCCGCTTAGTCCGGAGGGGAGATAGCAATCAGCCCCAGCATTTT.

This rearrangement joins TRBV19 to TRBJ1-5; tentatively, D is TRBD1 (5 bases). Trimming left V 8 bases short and J 3 bases short, with 14 bases between. Germline V lookup: CDR1 LNHDA, CDR2 SQIVND (reference sequence). There are 14 residues in the CDR3. CDR3 sequence (DNA): TGTGCCAGTTTTGGGGACCGAGACAATCAGCCCCAGCATTTT. Translated: CASFGDRDNQPQHF.

The chain couples TRBV30 to TRBJ1-4; D is unclear. Germline lookup yields CDR1 GTSNPN and CDR2 SVGIG (reference sequence). This CDR3 is built from 11 residues. V gave up 2 bases and J gave up 8 bases, with 6 bases separating them. CDR3 sequence (DNA): TGTGCCTGGAGTATGGTGGAAAAACTGTTTTTT. Translation gives CAWSMVEKLFF.